These 29 T cell receptor beta chains were sequenced from one sample in a study of CD8+ T cells in alopecia areata. After isolation, RNA underwent reverse transcription to generate cDNA as the sequencing template. TCRdb's copy holds only in-frame clones and misses some; the assay was immunoSEQ multiplex PCR. The table has about 160,000 clones, 85% to 90% seen once. The sequencing here drew on CD8+ T cells sorted from blood, taken at week 0. All receptors come from a human donor with alopecia areata.

This rearrangement joins TRBV29-1 to TRBJ2-2; D uncertain. V gave up 6 bases and J gave up 1 base, with 9 bases separating them. The CDR3 contains 13 residues. Per the germline V gene, CDR1 is SQVTM and CDR2 is ANQGSEA. Written as DNA, the CDR3 is TGCAGCGTGCAGGCGATGAACACCGGGGAGCTGTTTTTT. Residues: CSVQAMNTGELFF.

The chain employs TRBV2 and TRBJ2-7; D is ambiguous. The ends were cut back, 7 bases at V and 3 bases at J, with 7 bases in the middle. This CDR3 has 11 amino acids. Germline lookup yields CDR1 SNHLY and CDR2 FYNNEI. CDR3 coding DNA: TGTGCCAGCATCTACGGCTACGAGCAGTACTTC. Protein: CASIYGYEQYF. The whole variable domain, filled in from reference TRBV2 and TRBJ2-7, reads EPEVTQTPSHQVTQMGQEVILRCVPISNHLYFYWYRQILGQKVEFLVSFYNNEISEKSEIFDDQFSVERPDGSNFTLKIRSTKLEDSAMYFCASIYGYEQYFGPGTRLTVT.

The genes are TRBV7-9 and TRBJ2-7; 11 bases map to TRBD1. Germline CDR1 is SEHNR and CDR2 is FQNEAQ (reference sequence). CDR3 length: 14 residues. J lost 4 bases, V lost 8 bases, and 7 bases had no gene match. DNA for the CDR3: TGTGCCAGCCTAAGGACAGGGGGCGGTTACGAGCAGTACTTC. This gives the protein CASLRTGGGYEQYF.

This chain joins TRBV19 and TRBJ1-6; TRBD1 matches at 7 bases. V lost 8 bases to trimming and J lost 8 bases; unmatched junction nucleotides: 0. CDR3 length equals 11 residues. Per germline, CDR1 LNHDA and CDR2 SQIVND (reference sequence). Here the CDR3 DNA reads TGTGCCAGTGGACAGGATTCACCCCTCCACTTT. Translating it yields CASGQDSPLHF.

The V and J genes are TRBV13 and TRBJ2-7, with TRBD1 identical over 11 bases. CDR1 and CDR2 from the germline V gene are PRHDT and FYEKMQ (reference sequence). J was trimmed by 3 bases and V by 5 bases; bases with no gene match: 3. CDR3 length equals 14 residues. The CDR3 nucleotides read TGTGCCAGCAGCCTGGGACAGGGGGTCTACGAGCAGTACTTC. Translated: CASSLGQGVYEQYF.

The V and J genes are TRBV7-9 and TRBJ2-2, with 8 bases matching TRBD1. The CDR3 covers 15 residues. Trimming at V came to 10 bases and at J to 1 base, leaving 8 bases not matched to a gene. CDR1 and CDR2 (germline): SEHNR, FQNEAQ (reference sequence). The CDR3 loop is CAMTSGTGNTGELFF. CDR3 nucleotide sequence: TGTGCCATGACTTCCGGGACAGGGAACACCGGGGAGCTGTTTTTT.

About this clone: The DNA is omitted, as the CDR3 cannot be located on it reliably, and the CDR3 follows TCRdb's listing. The chain links TRBV21-1 to TRBJ1-1. TRBV21-1 is a pseudogene segment. The CDR3 adds up to 17 amino acids, both ends counted. The CDR3 sequence: CASSKVTVGRGNTEAFF.

V gene TRBV27 combines with J gene TRBJ2-7; 11 positions agree with TRBD1. CDR3 length: 15 residues. V was clipped by 3 bases and J by 2 bases; unmatched bases: 3. Germline V CDR1 and CDR2: MNHEY, SMNVEV (reference sequence). The CDR3 sequence is CASSFGQGAPYEQYF. The CDR3 bases are TGTGCCAGCAGTTTTGGACAGGGGGCCCCCTACGAGCAGTACTTC.

This clone was found a few times. The chain couples TRBV6-4 to TRBJ2-1; D gene uncertain. Looked up from germline, CDR1 is MRHNA and CDR2 is SNTAGT. The CDR3 contains 13 residues. The V and J ends lost 5 bases and 3 bases respectively, with 8 bases between them. CDR3 DNA sequence: TGTGCCAGCAGTACCGACAACTACAATGAGCAGTTCTTC. Translating it yields CASSTDNYNEQFF.

This clone was counted only a few times. This chain uses TRBV4-1 with TRBJ2-7; 13 nucleotides agree with TRBD2. The CDR3 is 14 amino acids. After removal of 4 bases from V and 5 bases from J, the junction contained 2 bases not matched to a gene. Germline CDR1 reads MGHRA; CDR2 reads YSYEKL. The CDR3 DNA sequence: TGCGCCAGCAGCCGGACTAGCGGGAGTGACGAGCAGTACTTC. It translates to CASSRTSGSDEQYF.

The genes are TRBV19 and TRBJ2-1; D may be TRBD2 (5 bases). V was clipped by 5 bases and J by 0 bases, with 11 bases between them. This CDR3 contains 15 residues. The V gene's germline CDR1 is LNHDA and CDR2 SQIVND (reference sequence). CDR3 region: CASSVGAGSYNEQFF. DNA for the CDR3: TGTGCCAGTAGTGTGGGAGCCGGCTCCTACAATGAGCAGTTCTTC.

The chain uses TRBV5-6 and TRBJ2-5; no firm D call. Gene TRBJ2-7 matches the end of the DNA better, so the J call may be wrong. The CDR3 extends over 13 amino acids. In germline, CDR1 is SGHDT, CDR2 YYEEEE. The CDR3 here is CASSPEVSYEQYF. CDR3 sequence (DNA): TGTGCCAGCAGCCCCGAGGTCTCCTACGAGCAGTACTTC.

The rearrangement links TRBV9 to TRBJ1-1; no clear D. With 3 bases removed from V and 8 bases from J, the gap between germline ends came to 11 bases. This CDR3 region has 12 residues. CDR1 SGDLS and CDR2 YYNGEE come from the germline V gene. Here the CDR3 reads CASSGQNPEAFF. In DNA form, the CDR3 reads TGTGCCAGCAGCGGACAAAATCCCGAAGCTTTCTTT.

The chain couples TRBV27 to TRBJ2-7, with D possibly called TRBD1 or TRBD2 (5 bases each). V shed 6 bases and J shed 4 bases, with 19 bases lying between them. Germline lookup yields CDR1 MNHEY and CDR2 SMNVEV (reference sequence). This CDR3 has 15 amino acids. The CDR3 DNA is TGTGCCAGCAGCCTGGGACCTCTCCTATGGTACGAGCAGTACTTC. Translation: CASSLGPLLWYEQYF.

This clone has only one observation. This chain uses TRBV27 with TRBJ1-2; TRBD1 agrees at 10 bases. Trimming cost V 0 bases and J 4 bases; bases outside gene matches: 2. Germline-derived CDR1 and CDR2 are MNHEY and SMNVEV (reference sequence). CDR3 size: 15 residues. In DNA form, the CDR3 reads TGTGCCAGCAGTTTATCGACAGGGGGCAGCTATGGCTACACCTTC. It codes for CASSLSTGGSYGYTF.

This clone was counted a few times. Other DNA sequences from this sample encode an identical CDR3 as well. This chain uses TRBV5-1 with TRBJ1-1; a possible D gene is TRBD1 (5 bases). The CDR3 consists of 12 residues. Germline CDR1 is SGHRS and CDR2 is YFSETQ. V was clipped by 4 bases and J by 5 bases, with 9 bases between them. CDR3 region: CASSPPGTEAFF. CDR3 bases: TGCGCCAGCAGCCCCCCAGGGACTGAAGCTTTCTTT.

The J gene is TRBJ2-1, the V gene TRBV7-6; D is uncertain. Germline V gene lookup returns CDR1 SGHVS and CDR2 FNYEAQ. The CDR3 covers 13 residues. The V and J ends lost 3 bases and 10 bases respectively, with 13 bases between them. The CDR3 DNA is TGTGCCAGCAGCTTCCCAGACCGCAGGGAGCAGTTCTTC. Amino acids: CASSFPDRREQFF.

The J gene is TRBJ1-2, the V gene TRBV27, with 7 positions matching TRBD1. The trim removed 6 bases at V and 4 bases at J, leaving 5 bases unmatched. The CDR3 loop spans 13 amino acids. Looked up from germline, CDR1 is MNHEY and CDR2 is SMNVEV (reference sequence). In nucleotides, the CDR3 is TGTGCCAGCAGCAGGGACAGCCGCTATGGCTACACCTTC. Its protein product is CASSRDSRYGYTF.

The gene calls are TRBV10-3 and TRBJ2-1; TRBD1 is a possible D gene (7 bases). The CDR3 extends over 14 amino acids. Trimming stripped 7 bases from V and 8 bases from J, with 18 bases between. Germline values: CDR1 ENHRY, CDR2 SYGVKD. The CDR3 is CAIMRDSQQDEQFF. The DNA for the CDR3 is TGTGCCATCATGCGGGACAGCCAACAGGATGAGCAGTTCTTC.

A few counts support this clone. Other nucleotide sequences in the sample specify the same CDR3. The rearrangement links TRBV2 to TRBJ2-7; D uncertain. Germline assignment: CDR1 SNHLY and CDR2 FYNNEI. This CDR3 has 10 residues. Trimming left V 4 bases short and J 5 bases short, with 3 bases between. The CDR3 sequence: CASSGNEQYF. The CDR3 DNA reads TGTGCCAGCAGTGGGAACGAGCAGTACTTC. Combining the CDR3 with reference TRBV2 and TRBJ2-7 gives the whole variable domain EPEVTQTPSHQVTQMGQEVILRCVPISNHLYFYWYRQILGQKVEFLVSFYNNEISEKSEIFDDQFSVERPDGSNFTLKIRSTKLEDSAMYFCASSGNEQYFGPGTRLTVT.

The chain recombines TRBV7-3 with TRBJ2-2, with TRBD1 matching 7 bases. The V and J ends lost 2 bases and 3 bases, in that order; junction bases with no gene match: 3. Looked up from germline, CDR1 is SGHTA and CDR2 is FQGTGA. The CDR3 contains 15 residues. The CDR3 sequence is CASSLRQGDTGELFF. The CDR3 coding sequence is TGTGCCAGCAGCTTACGGCAGGGGGACACCGGGGAGCTGTTTTTT.

The J gene is TRBJ1-1, the V gene TRBV6-5; maybe TRBD1 (5 bases). V was trimmed by 10 bases and J by 11 bases, leaving 23 bases between them. Germline V gene sequence: CDR1 MNHEY, CDR2 SVGAGI. The CDR3 covers 13 residues. Here the CDR3 DNA reads TGTGCCACAGGGAGAACCGGGACTCAAGGGGCTTTCTTT. Its protein is CATGRTGTQGAFF.

The chain recombines TRBV29-1 with TRBJ1-3, with a tentative D call TRBD1 (6 bases). Germline V gives CDR1 SQVTM, CDR2 ANQGSEA. This CDR3 region has 15 residues. Trimming pared 1 base from V and 4 bases from J, leaving 14 bases between. The CDR3 DNA follows: TGCAGCGTTGAAGTTCCAGGGGCCAGGGGAAACACCATATATTTT. Amino acid sequence: CSVEVPGARGNTIYF.

The chain employs TRBV13 and TRBJ2-1; D is unclear. The CDR3 has 16 amino acids. V shed 4 bases and J shed 11 bases, with 24 bases lying between them. Germline V gene data show CDR1 as PRHDT and CDR2 as FYEKMQ (reference sequence). The CDR3 spells CASSSPSDSPLCKQFF. CDR3 bases: TGTGCCAGCAGCTCCCCTTCCGACTCTCCCCTTTGTAAGCAGTTCTTC.

The chain joins TRBV7-9 to TRBJ2-7, with 9 bases fitting TRBD1. J gave up 0 bases and V 5 bases, and 14 bases lay outside the gene matches. Looked up from germline, CDR1 is SEHNR and CDR2 is FQNEAQ (reference sequence). This CDR3 spans 18 amino acids. Here the CDR3 reads CASSPDIGETGGSYEQYF. In DNA, the CDR3 is TGTGCCAGCAGCCCCGATATTGGTGAGACAGGGGGCTCCTACGAGCAGTACTTC.

The sample holds a few counts of this clone. The chain links TRBV6-6 to TRBJ2-7, with D perhaps TRBD2 (6 bases). Per the germline V gene, CDR1 is MNHNY and CDR2 is SVGAGI (reference sequence). CDR3 length: 14 amino acids. V shed 8 bases and J shed 5 bases, with 19 bases lying between them. The chain's CDR3 is CASWADGSLDEQYF. The CDR3, as DNA: TGTGCCAGCTGGGCCGACGGGAGTTTGGACGAGCAGTACTTC.

In DNA form, the CDR3 reads TGTGCCAGCAGCCACCGGGATCGGCAGTTCTTC. Encoded protein: CASSHRDRQFF. The rearrangement links TRBV11-2 to TRBJ2-1, with D possibly being TRBD2 (5 bases). The V gene's germline CDR1 is SGHAT and CDR2 FQNNGV. The CDR3 spans 11 residues. Trimming took off 5 bases at V and 12 bases at J, with 11 bases between the two ends. Drawing the rest from reference TRBV11-2 and TRBJ2-1, the complete variable domain is EAGVAQSPRYKIIEKRQSVAFWCNPISGHATLYWYQQILGQGPKLLIQFQNNGVVDDSQLPKDRFSAERLKGVDSTLKIQPAKLEDSAVYLCASSHRDRQFFGPGTRLTVL.

The DNA for the CDR3 is TGTGCCAGCAGCTTAGTTTTTCAGGTGAACACTGAAGCTTTCTTT. Protein sequence: CASSLVFQVNTEAFF. The chain links TRBV7-8 to TRBJ1-1, with no clear D. CDR3 size: 15 residues. Trimming took 1 base from V and 0 from J, leaving 9 bases between them. Germline V gene data show CDR1 as SGHVS and CDR2 as FQNEAQ.

V gene TRBV7-6 combines with J gene TRBJ2-5, with D hard to call. The V gene lost 5 bases and the J gene lost 5 bases, with 9 bases spanning the gap. The CDR3 is 12 residues long. CDR1 and CDR2 from the germline V gene are SGHVS and FNYEAQ. CDR3 coding DNA: TGTGCCAGCAGCCCTAAATATGAGACCCAGTACTTC. Protein product: CASSPKYETQYF.